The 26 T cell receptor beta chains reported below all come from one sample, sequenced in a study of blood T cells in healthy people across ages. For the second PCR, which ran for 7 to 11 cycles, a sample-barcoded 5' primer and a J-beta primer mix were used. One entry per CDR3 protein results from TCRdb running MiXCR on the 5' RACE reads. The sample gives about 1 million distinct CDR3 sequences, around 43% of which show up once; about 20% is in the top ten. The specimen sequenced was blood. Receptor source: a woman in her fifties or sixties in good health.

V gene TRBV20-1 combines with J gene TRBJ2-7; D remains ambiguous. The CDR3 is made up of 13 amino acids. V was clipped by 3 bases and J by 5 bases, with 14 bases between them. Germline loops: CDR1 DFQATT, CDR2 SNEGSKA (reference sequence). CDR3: CSARDPRVHEQYF. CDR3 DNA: TGCAGTGCTAGGGACCCTCGGGTCCACGAGCAGTACTTC.

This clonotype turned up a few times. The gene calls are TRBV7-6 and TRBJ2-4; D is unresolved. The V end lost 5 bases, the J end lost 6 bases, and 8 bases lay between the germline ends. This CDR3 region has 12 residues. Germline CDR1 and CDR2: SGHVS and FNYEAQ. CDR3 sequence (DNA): TGTGCCAGCAGCAACCGACTAAACATTCAGTACTTC. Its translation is CASSNRLNIQYF.

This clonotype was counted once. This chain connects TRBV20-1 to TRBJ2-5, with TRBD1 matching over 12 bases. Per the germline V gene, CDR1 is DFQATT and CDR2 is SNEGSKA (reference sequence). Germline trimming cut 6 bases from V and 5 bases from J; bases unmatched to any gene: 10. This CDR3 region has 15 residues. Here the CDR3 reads CSARDRGRRMETQYF. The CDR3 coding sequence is TGCAGTGCACGGGACAGGGGGCGCAGGATGGAGACCCAGTACTTC.

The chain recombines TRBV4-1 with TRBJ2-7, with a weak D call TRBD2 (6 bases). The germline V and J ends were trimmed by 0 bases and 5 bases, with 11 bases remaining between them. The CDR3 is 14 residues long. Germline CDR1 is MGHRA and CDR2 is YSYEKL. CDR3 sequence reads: CASSQDGTPNEQYF. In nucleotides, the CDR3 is TGCGCCAGCAGCCAAGATGGGACTCCCAACGAGCAGTACTTC.

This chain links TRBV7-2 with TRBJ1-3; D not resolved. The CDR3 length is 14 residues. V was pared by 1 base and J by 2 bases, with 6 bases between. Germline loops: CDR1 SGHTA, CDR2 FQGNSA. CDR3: CASSLGATGNTIYF. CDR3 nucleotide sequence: TGTGCCAGCAGCTTAGGGGCCACTGGAAACACCATATATTTT.

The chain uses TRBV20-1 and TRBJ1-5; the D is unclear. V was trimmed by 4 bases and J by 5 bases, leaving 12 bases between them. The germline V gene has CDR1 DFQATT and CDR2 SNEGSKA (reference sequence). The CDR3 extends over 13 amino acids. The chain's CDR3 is CSAKARFDQPQHF. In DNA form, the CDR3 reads TGCAGTGCTAAGGCTAGATTCGATCAGCCCCAGCATTTT.

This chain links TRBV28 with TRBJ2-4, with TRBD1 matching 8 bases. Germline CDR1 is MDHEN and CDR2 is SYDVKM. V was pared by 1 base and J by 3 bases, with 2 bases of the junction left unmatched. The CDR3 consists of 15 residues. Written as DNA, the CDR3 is TGTGCCAGCAGTTTATACGACAGGGGCAAAAACATTCAGTACTTC. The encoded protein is CASSLYDRGKNIQYF.

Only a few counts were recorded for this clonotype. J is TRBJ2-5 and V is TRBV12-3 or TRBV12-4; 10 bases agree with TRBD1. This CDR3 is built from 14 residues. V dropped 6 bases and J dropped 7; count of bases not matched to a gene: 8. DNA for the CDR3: TGTGCCAGCAGCCCCTCAGGACAGGGGGGGACCCAGTACTTC. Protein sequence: CASSPSGQGGTQYF.

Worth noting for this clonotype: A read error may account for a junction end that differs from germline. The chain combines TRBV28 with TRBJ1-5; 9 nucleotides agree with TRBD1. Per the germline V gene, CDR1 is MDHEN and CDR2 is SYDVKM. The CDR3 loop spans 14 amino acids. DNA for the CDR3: TGTGCCAACAGTCACAGGACAGGGGATCAGCCCCAGCATTTT. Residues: CANSHRTGDQPQHF. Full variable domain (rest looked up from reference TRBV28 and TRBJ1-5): DVKVTQSSRYLVKRTGEKVFLECVQDMDHENMFWYRQDPGLGLRLIYFSYDVKMKEKGDIPEGYSVSREKKERFSLILESASTNQTSMYLCANSHRTGDQPQHFGDGTRLSIL.

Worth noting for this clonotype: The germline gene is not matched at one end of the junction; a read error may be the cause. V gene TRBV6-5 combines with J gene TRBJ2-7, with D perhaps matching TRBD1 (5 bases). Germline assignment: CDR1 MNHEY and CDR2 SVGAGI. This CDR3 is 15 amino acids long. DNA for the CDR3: TGTGCCTGCAGGCCAGAGCGCAGGGTAGTCTACGAGCAGTACTTC. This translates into CACRPERRVVYEQYF.

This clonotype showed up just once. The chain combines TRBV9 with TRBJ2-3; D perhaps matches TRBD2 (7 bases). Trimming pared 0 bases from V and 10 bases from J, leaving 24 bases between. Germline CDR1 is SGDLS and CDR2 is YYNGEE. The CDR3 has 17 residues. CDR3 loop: CASSVVAASGPRGAQYF. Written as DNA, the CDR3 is TGTGCCAGCAGCGTAGTAGCGGCTAGCGGACCAAGGGGGGCGCAGTATTTT.

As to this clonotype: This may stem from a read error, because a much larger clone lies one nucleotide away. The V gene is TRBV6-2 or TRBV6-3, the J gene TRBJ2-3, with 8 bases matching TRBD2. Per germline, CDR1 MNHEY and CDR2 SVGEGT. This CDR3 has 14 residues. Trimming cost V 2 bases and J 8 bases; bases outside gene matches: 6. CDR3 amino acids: CASSYGTSTSTQYF. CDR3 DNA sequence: TGTGCCAGCAGTTACGGGACTAGTACAAGTACGCAGTATTTT.

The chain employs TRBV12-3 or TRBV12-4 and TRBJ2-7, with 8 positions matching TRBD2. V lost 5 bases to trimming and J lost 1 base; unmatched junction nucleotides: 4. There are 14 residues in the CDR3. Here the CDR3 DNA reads TGTGCCAGCAGTCGCGGGAGGATGTCCTACGAGCAGTACTTC. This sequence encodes CASSRGRMSYEQYF.

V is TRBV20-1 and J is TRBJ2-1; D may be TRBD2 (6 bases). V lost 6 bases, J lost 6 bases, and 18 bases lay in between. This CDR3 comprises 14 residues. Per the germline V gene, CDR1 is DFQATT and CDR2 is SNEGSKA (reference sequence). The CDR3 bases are TGCAGTGCCCGGGGGTACCTTCGGGGCAATGAGCAGTTCTTC. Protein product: CSARGYLRGNEQFF.

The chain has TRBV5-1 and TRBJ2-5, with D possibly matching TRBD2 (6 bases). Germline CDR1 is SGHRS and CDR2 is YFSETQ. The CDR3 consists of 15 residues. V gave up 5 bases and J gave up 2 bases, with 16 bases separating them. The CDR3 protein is CASRKEPGTQETQYF. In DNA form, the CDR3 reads TGCGCCAGCAGAAAAGAACCCGGGACTCAAGAGACCCAGTACTTC.

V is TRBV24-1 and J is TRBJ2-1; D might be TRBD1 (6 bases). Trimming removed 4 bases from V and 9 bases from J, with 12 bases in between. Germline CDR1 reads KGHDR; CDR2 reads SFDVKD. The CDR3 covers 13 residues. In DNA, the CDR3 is TGTGCCACCAGTGACAGGACAGCGGTTGAGCAGTTCTTC. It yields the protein CATSDRTAVEQFF.

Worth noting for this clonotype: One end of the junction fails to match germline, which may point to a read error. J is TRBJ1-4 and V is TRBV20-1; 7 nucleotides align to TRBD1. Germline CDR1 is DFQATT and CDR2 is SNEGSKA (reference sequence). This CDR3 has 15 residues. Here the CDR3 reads CSAGEGQATNEKLFF. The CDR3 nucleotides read TGCAGTGCTGGAGAAGGACAGGCAACTAATGAAAAACTGTTTTTT.

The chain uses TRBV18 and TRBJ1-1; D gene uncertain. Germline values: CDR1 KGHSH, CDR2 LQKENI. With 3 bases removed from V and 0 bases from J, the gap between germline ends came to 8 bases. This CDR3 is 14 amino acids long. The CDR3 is CASSPFELNTEAFF. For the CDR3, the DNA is TGTGCCAGCTCACCCTTTGAACTGAACACTGAAGCTTTCTTT.

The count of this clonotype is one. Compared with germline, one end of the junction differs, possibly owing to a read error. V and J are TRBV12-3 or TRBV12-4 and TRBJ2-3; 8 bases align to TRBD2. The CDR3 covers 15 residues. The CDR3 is CASSLNGRAVDAQYF. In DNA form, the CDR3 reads TGTGCCAGCAGTTTAAACGGGAGGGCCGTAGATGCGCAGTATTTT.

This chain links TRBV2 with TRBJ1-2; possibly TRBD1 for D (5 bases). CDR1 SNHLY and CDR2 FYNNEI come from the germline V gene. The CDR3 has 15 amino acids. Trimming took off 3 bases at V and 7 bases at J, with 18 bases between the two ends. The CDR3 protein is CASSEGDTVLRGYTF. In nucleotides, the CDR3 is TGTGCCAGCAGTGAGGGGGATACGGTGCTCCGTGGCTACACCTTC.

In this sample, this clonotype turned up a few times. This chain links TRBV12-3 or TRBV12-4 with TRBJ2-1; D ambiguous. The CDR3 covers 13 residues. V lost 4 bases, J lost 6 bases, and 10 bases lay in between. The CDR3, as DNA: TGTGCCAGCAGTTCCCTCCGGGCCAATGAGCAGTTCTTC. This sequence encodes CASSSLRANEQFF.

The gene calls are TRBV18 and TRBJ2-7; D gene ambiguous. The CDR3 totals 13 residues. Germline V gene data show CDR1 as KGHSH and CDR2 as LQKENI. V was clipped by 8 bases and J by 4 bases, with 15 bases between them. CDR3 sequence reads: CASADQVPYEQYF. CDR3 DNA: TGTGCCAGCGCAGATCAGGTCCCTTACGAGCAGTACTTC.

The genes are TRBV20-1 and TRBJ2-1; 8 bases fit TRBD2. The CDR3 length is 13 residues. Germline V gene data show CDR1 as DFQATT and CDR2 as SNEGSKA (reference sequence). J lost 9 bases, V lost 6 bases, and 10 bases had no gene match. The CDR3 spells CSAYGGRFTEQFF. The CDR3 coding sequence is TGCAGTGCATATGGCGGGAGGTTCACTGAGCAGTTCTTC.

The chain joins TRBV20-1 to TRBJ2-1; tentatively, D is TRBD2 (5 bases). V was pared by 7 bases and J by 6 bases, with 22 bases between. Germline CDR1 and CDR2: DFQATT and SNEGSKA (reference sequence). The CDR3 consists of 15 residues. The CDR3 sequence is CSVRTGREGSNEQFF. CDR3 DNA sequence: TGCAGTGTCCGAACGGGAAGGGAAGGGAGCAATGAGCAGTTCTTC.

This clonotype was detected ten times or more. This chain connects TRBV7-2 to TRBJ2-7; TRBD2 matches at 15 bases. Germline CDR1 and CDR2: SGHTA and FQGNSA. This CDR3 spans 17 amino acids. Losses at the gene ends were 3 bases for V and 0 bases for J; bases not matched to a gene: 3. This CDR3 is CASSFGLAGGSSYEQYF. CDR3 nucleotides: TGTGCCAGCAGCTTCGGACTAGCGGGAGGGAGCTCCTACGAGCAGTACTTC. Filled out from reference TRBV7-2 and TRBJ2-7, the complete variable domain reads GAGVSQSPSNKVTEKGKDVELRCDPISGHTALYWYRQSLGQGLEFLIYFQGNSAPDKSGLPSDRFSAERTGGSVSTLTIQRTQQEDSAVYLCASSFGLAGGSSYEQYFGPGTRLTVT.

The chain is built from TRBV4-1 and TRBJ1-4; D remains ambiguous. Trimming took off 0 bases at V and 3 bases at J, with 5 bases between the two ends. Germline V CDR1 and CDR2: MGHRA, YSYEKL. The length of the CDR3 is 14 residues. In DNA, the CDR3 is TGCGCCAGCAGCCAAGAATGGGCTAATGAAAAACTGTTTTTT. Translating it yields CASSQEWANEKLFF.